This T cell receptor beta chain came from a study of cytotoxic CD8 clonotypes in ibrutinib-treated CLL (dated by TCRdb to the early 2020s). Background on the whole study: The cohort was composed of under 12 relapsed/refractory and about 15 treatment-naive patients; IGHV unmutated status was identified in under 18 patients. Patients were still on ibrutinib when every remission and progressive disease sample was collected. An average of around 250,000 productive templates and about 100,000 productive rearrangements was obtained per sample. Cryopreserved peripheral blood mononuclear cells were collected before treatment, at response, and at either disease progression or sustained remission. Responses were partial in around 25 patients and complete in 2; after median approximately 69 months follow-up, about 14 stayed in remission and 12 progressed. Response samples were taken after a median of about a year on treatment, ranging from roughly 6 to 36 months. Of the 85 to 90 participants in the trial, approximately 25 had longitudinal samples available. The investigation overall reported the following: At ibrutinib response clonality went up, during sustained remission it held steady, and at progression it dropped back toward baseline. Sustained-remission and progressing patients did not have matched sampling times, and lymph node repertoires were not examined. Baseline clonality exceeded that of age-matched healthy donors and correlated strongly with circulating CD8+ T-cell counts. Public clonotypes were rare and either shrank or stayed stable during treatment, and the rise in clonality at ibrutinib response reflected expansion of private clonotypes.

On a MiSeq, deep resolution sequencing aimed for a depth between 1 in 1 million and 1 in 200,000 T cells, with each clonotype covered about 9.2x on average. The immunoSEQ hsTCRB Kit was used to generate the TCR beta libraries. The original methods were these. ImmunoSEQ Data Assistant and ImmunoSEQ Analyzer were used for data analysis, and V, D and J genes were assigned according to IMGT definitions. Clonality, which ranges from 0 to 1, was calculated as one minus the normalized Shannon entropy of productive rearrangement frequencies. Public clonotype analysis was restricted to overrepresented clonotypes comprising at least 0.05% of each patient's repertoire. About a dozen repertoires from age-matched healthy donors, obtained from immuneACCESS, served as clonality controls. The immuneACCESS repertoire file appears here via TCRdb, limited to in-frame rearrangements. These files lack a portion of the clones; in checked studies, under half of the deficit traces to unresolved V genes, and the cause of the others is not known. V and J calls and clone size are those listed in that table; D and trimming were worked out from the DNA. The sample table records around 29,000 clones; over 55% of these occur just once. Less than 65% of the sample lies in the top ten.

On this clone itself: Its antigen is not yet known. Base quality data are lacking; no much larger clone is found one base away.

The CDR3 has 12 amino acids, counting the end cysteine and phenylalanine. Solely the CDR3 DNA is kept, with 36 bases framed from the first base. CDR1 and CDR2 are read off the germline V gene as MNHNS and SASEGT. The junction carries 5 bases between V and J, which are trimmed by 2 bases and 9 bases respectively. In the paper's terms, the time point label means: 20 to 30 months on ibrutinib. For TCR beta library preparation, about 1.8 micrograms of genomic DNA were isolated from cryopreserved PBMCs. Longitudinal blood samples from CLL patients receiving ibrutinib monotherapy were subjected to high-throughput TCR beta sequencing. Patients were enrolled in a phase 2 open-label single-center ibrutinib monotherapy trial.

This clonotype was sampled from a human donor with chronic lymphocytic leukemia. This chain joins TRBV6-1 to TRBJ1-6; no confident D gene assignment can be made. Sequenced material: PBMCs, taken after 24 months of ibrutinib treatment. CDR3 reads: CASSELGSPLHF. At the DNA level, the sequence is TGTGCCAGCAGTGAATTGGGTTCACCCCTCCACTTT.